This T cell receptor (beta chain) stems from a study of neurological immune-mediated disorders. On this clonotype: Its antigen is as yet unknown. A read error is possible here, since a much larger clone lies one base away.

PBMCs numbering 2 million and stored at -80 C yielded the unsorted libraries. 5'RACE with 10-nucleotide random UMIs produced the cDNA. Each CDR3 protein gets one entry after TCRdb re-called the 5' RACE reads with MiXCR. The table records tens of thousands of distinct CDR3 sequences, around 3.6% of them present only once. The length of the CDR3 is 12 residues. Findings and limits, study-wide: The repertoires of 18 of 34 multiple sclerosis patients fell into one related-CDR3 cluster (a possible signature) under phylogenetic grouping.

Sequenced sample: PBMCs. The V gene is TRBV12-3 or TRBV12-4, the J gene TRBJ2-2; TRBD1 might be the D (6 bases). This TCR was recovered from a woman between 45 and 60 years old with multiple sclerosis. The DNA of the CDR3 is TGTGACAGCAGTAAGGGGGCCGGGGAGCTGTTTTTT. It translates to CDSSKGAGELFF.